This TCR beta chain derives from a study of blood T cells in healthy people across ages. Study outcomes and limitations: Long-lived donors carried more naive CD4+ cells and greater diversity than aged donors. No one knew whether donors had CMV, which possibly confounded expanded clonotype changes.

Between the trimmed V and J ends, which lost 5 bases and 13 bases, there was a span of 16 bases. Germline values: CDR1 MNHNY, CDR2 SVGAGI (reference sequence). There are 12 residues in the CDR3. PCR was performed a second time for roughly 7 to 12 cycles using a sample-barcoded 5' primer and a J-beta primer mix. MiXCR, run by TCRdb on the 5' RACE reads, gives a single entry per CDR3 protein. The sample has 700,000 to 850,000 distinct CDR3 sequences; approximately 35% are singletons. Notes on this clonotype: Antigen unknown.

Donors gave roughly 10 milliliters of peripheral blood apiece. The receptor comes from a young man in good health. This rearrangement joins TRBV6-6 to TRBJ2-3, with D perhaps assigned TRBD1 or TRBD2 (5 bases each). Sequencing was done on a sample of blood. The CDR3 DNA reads TGTGCCAGCAGTGGGGGACCCCCGCCCGAGTATTTT. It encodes CASSGGPPPEYF.